This T cell receptor (beta chain) emerged from a study of blood T cells in healthy people across ages (dated by TCRdb to 2014 to 2015). In the study overall: In model experiments, template switching captured about one uniquely barcoded TCR beta cDNA molecule for every two T cells. The donors were divided into four age groups: young (average about 15 years), middle-aged (about 40), aged (about 60) and long-lived (around 87). The study measured age-related changes in TCR beta repertoire diversity using deep sequencing normalized with unique cDNA molecular identifiers. To avoid experimental bias, donors of different ages were distributed randomly across sequencing lanes. Two additional independent replicas of 1 million unique cDNA reads from the same blood draw were analyzed for two donors (one aged 18 to 30 and one aged 80 or older).

Only one count was recorded for this clonotype. The clone's antigen remains unknown. No clone much larger than this one lies a single base away; base qualities are absent. The library was prepared using 5' RACE. TCRdb shows the sequencer as Illumina HiSeq 2500. A second PCR of about 6 to 11 cycles was performed with a sample-barcoded 5' primer and a J-beta primer mix. Each TCR beta cDNA molecule received a unique molecular identifier from a template-switch 5' adaptor carrying 12 random nucleotides. Each sample yielded at least 2.5 million CDR3-containing paired-end reads. All of the RNA was converted into first-strand cDNA using the Mint cDNA synthesis kit, with a TRBC-specific oligonucleotide serving as the primer. After uracil-DNA glycosylase treatment, a first 18-cycle PCR used universal primers M1SS and BC2_uni_R on all cDNA. The study's own analysis went as follows. Each sample was normalized by randomly selecting 1 million high-quality reads, each carrying a distinct molecular identifier. Reads sharing molecular identifiers were discarded rather than binned into consensus sequences. CDR3 identification, clonotype clustering and error correction used MiTCR with a Q25 quality threshold and the strictest error-elimination algorithm. Lower-bound total TCR beta diversity was estimated with a nonparametric unseen species model using Euler transformation. The public reads were quality trimmed at Q25 with fastp and then assembled into clones with MiXCR by TCRdb, keeping productive beta chains. Each CDR3 protein gets just one entry, which takes the most common genes and DNA from the rows behind it. TCRdb assigned the V and J calls; the authors' analysis was not used. This sample comprises over 1.5 million distinct CDR3 sequences, roughly 49% of them detected only once. Clones ranked in the top ten supply less than 2.5% of the sample.

The CDR3 has 14 amino acids, counting the end cysteine and phenylalanine. The retained sequence is limited to the CDR3, 42 bases, with the frame set at the first base. V loses 5 bases at its end and J loses 1 base; junction bases beyond the gene matches: 4. The germline V gene gives CDR1 as SNHLY and CDR2 as FYNNEI. Donors were 35 to 40 systemically healthy Caucasian individuals from Russia aged roughly 6 to 90 years. Each donor gave ten milliliters of peripheral blood, collected into EDTA-treated Vacutainer tubes. Ficoll-Paque density-gradient centrifugation was used to isolate PBMCs, with at least 7 million per sample. Total RNA, at least 6 micrograms per sample, was extracted from PBMCs with Trizol reagent. Naive CD45RAhigh/CD27high T cell percentages were measured by flow cytometry on a PBMC aliquot from every donor. What the research found in general, with its limitations: As age increased, observed TCR beta diversity per million T cells dropped in a roughly linear way, and a significant reduction was already evident by age 40. Estimates of total diversity based on one million sequenced T cells were regarded as lower bounds and as underestimates. Conclusive comparison of naive and antigen-experienced compartments was prevented by the profiling of bulk unsorted PBMCs. There was a strong correlation between observed TCR beta diversity and the percentage of naive T cells measured by flow cytometry. The long-lived group showed more naive CD4+ T cells, fewer expanded clones and increased TCR diversity than the aged group, suggesting age selection. The CMV infection status of donors was not known, potentially confounding age-related changes in expanded clonotypes.

This chain is built from TRBV2 and TRBJ2-7; 8 bases in between match TRBD1. The sample taken for sequencing was blood. This clonotype originated in a woman aged 40 to 55 in good health. The CDR3 protein sequence reads: CASSWDRRSYEQYF. The DNA is as follows: TGTGCCAGCAGTTGGGACAGGCGGTCCTACGAGCAGTACTTC.